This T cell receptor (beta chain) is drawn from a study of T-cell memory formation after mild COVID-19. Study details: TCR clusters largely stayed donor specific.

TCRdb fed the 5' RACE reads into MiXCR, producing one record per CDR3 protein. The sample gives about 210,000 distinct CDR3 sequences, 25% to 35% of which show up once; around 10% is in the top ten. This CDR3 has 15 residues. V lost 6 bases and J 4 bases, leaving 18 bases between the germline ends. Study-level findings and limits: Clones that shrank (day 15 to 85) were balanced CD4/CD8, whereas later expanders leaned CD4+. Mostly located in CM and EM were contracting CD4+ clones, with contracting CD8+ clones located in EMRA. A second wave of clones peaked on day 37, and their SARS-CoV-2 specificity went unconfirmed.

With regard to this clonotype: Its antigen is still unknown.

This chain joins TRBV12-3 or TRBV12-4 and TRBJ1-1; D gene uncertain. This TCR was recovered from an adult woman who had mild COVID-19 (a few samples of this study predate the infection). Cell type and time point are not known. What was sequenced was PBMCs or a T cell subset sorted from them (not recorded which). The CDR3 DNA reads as TGTGCCAGCAGCCTCTCGCTGGGATGGAGCACTGAAGCTTTCTTT. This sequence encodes CASSLSLGWSTEAFF.